This record covers a single T cell receptor beta chain. Its antigen remains unidentified. Genomic DNA belonging to each subset was distributed in equal measure over several immunoSEQ plates. The authors' processing: For the immunoSEQ data, sequences were junction-only without quality scores, so filtering differed. Clones were read by immunoSEQ multiplex PCR, and TCRdb kept only the in-frame ones, dropping some. V, J and clone size were drawn from that table, and D and trimming were deduced from the DNA. The data contain some 1.4 million clones, approximately 96% of them seen just once; the ten biggest clones take up approximately 1.2%. Subsets obtained from CD4+ cells comprised CD45RA+ naive and CD45RA-negative memory cells. This entry belongs to a study of shared clonotypes between healthy human individuals. The CDR3 has 15 residues. V was cut by 5 bases and J by 3 bases, with 18 bases left in between. Germline CDR1 reads SGHNT; CDR2 reads YYREEE (reference sequence).

Findings of the study overall: Relative to clonotypes present in all four donors, those not shared had lower generation probabilities.

The sample taken for sequencing was naive CD4+ T cells sorted from blood. The subset denotes: CD45RA+ positively selected. The TCR sequence derives from a man aged 25 to 40 in good health. This chain joins TRBV5-4 and TRBJ2-7; D is ambiguous. The chain's CDR3 is CASRTTRTDDYEQYF. The CDR3 nucleotides read TGTGCCAGCAGGACGACACGGACCGATGACTACGAGCAGTACTTC.